This TCR beta chain was documented in a study of read filtering for tumor transcriptome and immune sequencing. Study summary: Among patients, some 17 were male and some 15 female, aged roughly 45 to 85 (mean approximately 62). Transcriptome libraries were built from DNase-treated RNA. IR-seq gave about 4.05 to 11 million TCR reads per sample; RNA-seq gave roughly 80 to 1273.

The study, taken as a whole, reports: Sorted CD138-negative bone marrow cells were not purified T cells.

With 1 base removed from V and 3 bases from J, the gap between germline ends came to 13 bases. The CDR3 has 15 amino acids. The V gene's germline CDR1 is SGHTA and CDR2 FQGNSA. This clonotype was detected many times. The antigen is unknown. The library was built from about 0.4 ug RNA with molecular barcoded adaptors for alpha/delta and beta/gamma chains. TCRdb reprocessed the reads with MiXCR, giving one entry per CDR3 protein. The sample records 35,000 to 45,000 distinct CDR3 sequences, roughly an eighth being singletons. The sample consisted of a population of CD138-negative cells sorted from bone marrow. This TCR was recovered from a donor aged 40 or older with multiple myeloma. The chain recombines TRBV7-2 with TRBJ2-7; D possibly corresponds to TRBD2 (6 bases). The CDR3 here is CASSLVGGESYEQYF. The CDR3 DNA is TGTGCCAGCAGCTTAGTAGGCGGGGAGAGCTACGAGCAGTACTTC.